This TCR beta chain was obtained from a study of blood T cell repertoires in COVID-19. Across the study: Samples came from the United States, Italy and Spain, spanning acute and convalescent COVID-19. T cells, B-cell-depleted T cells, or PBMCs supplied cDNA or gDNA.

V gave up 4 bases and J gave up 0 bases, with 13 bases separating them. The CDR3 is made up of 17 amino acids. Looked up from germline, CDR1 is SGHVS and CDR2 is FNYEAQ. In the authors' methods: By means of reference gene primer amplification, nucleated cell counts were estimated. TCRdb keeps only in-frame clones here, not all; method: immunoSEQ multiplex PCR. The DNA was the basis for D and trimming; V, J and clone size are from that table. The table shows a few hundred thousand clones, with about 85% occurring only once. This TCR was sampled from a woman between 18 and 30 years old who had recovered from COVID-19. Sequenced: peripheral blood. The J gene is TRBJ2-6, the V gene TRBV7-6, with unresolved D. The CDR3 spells CASSSRTTHSGANVLTF. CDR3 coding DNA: TGTGCCAGCAGCTCTCGCACCACACACTCTGGGGCCAACGTCCTGACTTTC.